This TCR beta chain came from a study of blood T cell repertoires in COVID-19 (dated by TCRdb to the early 2020s). Concerning the study at large: The collaborator samples originated in the United States, Italy and Spain and spanned the acute and convalescent phases of COVID-19. The prospective study material was composed of cDNA or gDNA derived from T cells, B-cell-depleted T cells, or PBMCs. Subjects who had been exposed to COVID-19, were actively infected with it, or had recovered from it provided the deeply sampled blood TCRbeta repertoires that made up the dataset. The repertoires were released in a freely available public database intended as a resource for research on the immune response to SARS-CoV-2. Samples were obtained from the ongoing ImmuneRACE study (first 160 participants) and from 950 to 1,500 subjects provided by 6 global collaborators. A de-identified subject ID, COVID-19 status, age in years and sex were almost always included in the sample metadata. Where HLA class I and class II types were available, the types were taken from metadata supplied by the sample provider, not from assay-based typing. Points the paper makes about the study in general: The quantity of clinical and demographic metadata differed by source and by participant and was supplied without curation.

Participants in the prospective study were enrolled through a virtual design, were aged about 18 to 90 years, and lived in about 25 United States geographic areas. In the prospective study, participants were assigned to cohorts based on the clinical history participants reported in a screening survey and a study questionnaire. Recovered participants in ImmuneRACE Cohort 3 were defined as having two consecutive negative NP/OP PCR tests, clearance from a healthcare professional, or resolution of symptoms. Each participant in the prospective study had whole blood, serum and a nasopharyngeal or oropharyngeal swab collected by mobile phlebotomists. Additional blood draws and questionnaires over an approximately two-month period could optionally be provided by prospective study participants. Prospective study blood samples were shipped either frozen or at room temperature before DNA extraction. The germline V gene encodes CDR1 MNHEY and CDR2 SMNVEV (reference sequence). V and J are trimmed by 9 bases and 7 bases, and the gene matches miss 4 bases of the junction. From the cysteine up to the phenylalanine, the CDR3 has a length of 13 residues. Of the read, only the CDR3 DNA is kept; its 39 bases are in frame from base 1.

TCRbeta CDR3 regions were amplified from genomic DNA using the immunoSEQ Assay, a bias-controlled multiplex PCR. As for how the authors treated the data: Nucleated cell counts per sample were estimated from amplification of reference gene primers within the assay. To quantify the absolute abundance of each unique TCRbeta CDR3 rearrangement, sequence reads were collapsed and filtered. For each sample, productive Simpson clonality was calculated by taking the square root of Simpson's diversity index across productive rearrangements. In TCRdb, the immuneACCESS table is reduced to in-frame sequences with V and J assigned. These tables do not hold every clone; where another copy was compared, an unresolved V gene accounts for under half, and the others remain unexplained. That table is the source of V, J and clone size, and D and trimming were worked out from the DNA. Recorded for this sample are fewer than 400,000 clones; around 90% of them occurred a single time. The ten largest clones take up around 20% of the sample.

This clone was recorded a few times. The antigen it binds to is not known. No qualities accompany the bases; no much larger clone lies one base away. Input material: PBMCs or T cells enriched from blood (not recorded which). The clonotype was recovered from a woman in her twenties or thirties who had recovered from COVID-19. The chain links TRBV27 with TRBJ2-3; TRBD2 fits 13 bases in the junction. The DNA sequence follows: TGTGCCAGTAAGGGACTAGCGGGAAATACGCAGTATTTT. The encoded protein is CASKGLAGNTQYF.